This T cell receptor beta chain is from a study of cytomegalovirus exposure and HLA in healthy donors. Worth noting for this clone: The target antigen is unknown.

Clones were read by immunoSEQ multiplex PCR, and TCRdb kept only the in-frame ones, dropping some. The sample lists under 80,000 clones, roughly 95% seen once, with 3.3% in the top ten. The study, taken as a whole, reports: Reports showed the classifier diagnosing cytomegalovirus status with high specificity and sensitivity. Most TCRs appeared rarely, but some public TCRs recurred in many donors.

This CDR3 has 13 amino acids. In germline, CDR1 is SGHDT, CDR2 YYEEEE. V was pared by 1 base and J by 5 bases, with 9 bases between. Donors were drawn from the approximately 130-subject validation cohort, separate from the approximately 680-subject first cohort. The origin of this receptor is a woman under 30 in good health and CMV-seropositive. Sequencing was done on a sample of PBMCs. This chain connects TRBV5-6 to TRBJ1-1; no clear D gene. The CDR3 DNA reads as TGTGCCAGCAGCTTGTCCCCGGGAACTGAAGCTTTCTTT. Translation: CASSLSPGTEAFF.